This section outlines one T cell receptor beta chain sequence together with its context. What it binds is unknown. The record originates from a study of T cell repertoires in ileal Crohn's disease. Background on the study: Median disease duration was roughly 8.5 years; roughly 35% smoked at surgery. About half of patients got postoperative therapy: roughly 12 thiopurines, under 20 anti-TNF. Biopsies of the neoterminal ileum at postoperative colonoscopy form M6 samples. Study results and caveats: Compared with non-smokers, active smokers at surgery showed more clonal expansions.

The time point was: neoterminal ileum biopsy at postoperative endoscopy, about 6 months after surgery. Some clones are missing from TCRdb's copy, which holds only in-frame ones; the method was immunoSEQ multiplex PCR. The sample gives about 13,000 clones, around 78% of which show up once; around 4.4% is in the top ten. This CDR3 is 14 amino acids long. Looked up from germline, CDR1 is MNHEY and CDR2 is SVGAGI. The V gene lost 7 bases and the J gene lost 0 bases, with 12 bases spanning the gap. This chain joins TRBV6-5 and TRBJ1-1; a possible D gene is TRBD1 (6 bases). The sequence came from an adult with Crohn's disease. Sequencing was performed on ileal tissue. DNA for the CDR3: TGTGCCAGCACCCCGGGGGGGCTGAACACTGAAGCTTTCTTT. Translated, it gives CASTPGGLNTEAFF.